Sequencing of this T cell receptor (beta chain) was carried out in a study of T cells in Graves' hyperthyroidism and ophthalmopathy. Study summary: Staff took peripheral blood when the initial diagnosis was made, before any treatment began.

V was shortened by 5 bases and J by 2 bases, with 15 bases between the two germline ends. The CDR3 runs 15 residues. Ten or more counts support this clonotype. Its matching antigen is unknown. Investigators excluded patients with uncontrolled infection, other autoimmune disease, pregnancy or lactation. The TCR beta CDR3 regions underwent amplification using RNA transcripts as the source. During a first-round RT-PCR of the TCR CDR3, the HTBI primer set was used. TCRdb re-called the multiplex PCR reads through MiXCR, storing one row per CDR3 protein. This sample has 200,000 to 250,000 distinct CDR3 sequences; 24% occur once, and the top ten carry about a third. Study findings and constraints: The model foresaw ophthalmopathy a median approximately 6.1 months prior to onset.

This TCR derives from a woman in her thirties or forties with Graves' ophthalmopathy. Sequenced: blood. The chain joins TRBV12-3 or TRBV12-4 to TRBJ2-5; D not certain. CDR3 in amino acids: CASSPHQPPQETQYF. The CDR3 region has the DNA TGTGCCAGCAGTCCCCACCAGCCGCCTCAAGAGACCCAGTACTTC.